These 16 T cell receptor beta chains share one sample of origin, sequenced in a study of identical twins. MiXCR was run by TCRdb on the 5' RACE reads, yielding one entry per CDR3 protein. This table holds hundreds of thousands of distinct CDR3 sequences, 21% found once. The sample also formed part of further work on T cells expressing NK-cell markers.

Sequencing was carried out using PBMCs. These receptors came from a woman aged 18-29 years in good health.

CDR3: CSASRQQETQYF. The CDR3 nucleotides read TGCAGTGCTAGTCGCCAGCAAGAGACCCAGTACTTC. This rearrangement joins TRBV20-1 to TRBJ2-5; no clear D gene. The germline V gene encodes CDR1 DFQATT and CDR2 SNEGSKA (reference sequence). Trimming cost V 3 bases and J 2 bases, with 7 bases left between them. This CDR3 is built from 12 residues.

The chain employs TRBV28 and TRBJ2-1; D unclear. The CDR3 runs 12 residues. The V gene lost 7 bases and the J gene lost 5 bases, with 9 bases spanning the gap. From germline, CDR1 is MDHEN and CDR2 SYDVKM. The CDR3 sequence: CASKGSNNEQFF. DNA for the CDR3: TGTGCCAGCAAAGGCAGCAACAATGAGCAGTTCTTC.

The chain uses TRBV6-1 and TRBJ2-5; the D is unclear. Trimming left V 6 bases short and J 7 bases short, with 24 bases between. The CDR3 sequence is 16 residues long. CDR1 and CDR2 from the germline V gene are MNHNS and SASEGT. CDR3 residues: CASRGRVATSSGTQYF. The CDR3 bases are TGTGCCAGCAGGGGAAGAGTGGCAACCAGTAGTGGGACCCAGTACTTC.

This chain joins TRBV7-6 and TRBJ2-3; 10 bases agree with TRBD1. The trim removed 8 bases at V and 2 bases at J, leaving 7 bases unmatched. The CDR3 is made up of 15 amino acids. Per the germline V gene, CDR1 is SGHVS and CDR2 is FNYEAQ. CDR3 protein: CASGRDRGNTDTQYF. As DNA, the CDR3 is TGTGCCAGCGGCCGGGACAGGGGTAACACAGATACGCAGTATTTT.

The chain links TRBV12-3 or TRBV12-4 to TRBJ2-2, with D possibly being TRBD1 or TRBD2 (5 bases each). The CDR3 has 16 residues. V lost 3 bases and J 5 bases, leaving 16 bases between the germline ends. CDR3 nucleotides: TGTGCCAGCAGTTTCCGTCGGGGAAGGGGAACCGGGGAGCTGTTTTTT. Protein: CASSFRRGRGTGELFF.

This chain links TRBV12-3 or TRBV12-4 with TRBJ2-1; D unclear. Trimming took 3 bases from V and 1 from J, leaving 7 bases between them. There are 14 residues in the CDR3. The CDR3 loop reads CASSFVPSYNEQFF. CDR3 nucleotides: TGTGCCAGCAGTTTCGTGCCTTCCTACAATGAGCAGTTCTTC.

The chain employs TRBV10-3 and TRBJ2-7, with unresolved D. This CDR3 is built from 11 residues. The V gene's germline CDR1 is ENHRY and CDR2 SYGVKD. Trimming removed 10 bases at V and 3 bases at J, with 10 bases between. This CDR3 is CATRLDYEQYF. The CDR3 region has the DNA TGTGCCACCAGGTTAGACTACGAGCAGTACTTC.

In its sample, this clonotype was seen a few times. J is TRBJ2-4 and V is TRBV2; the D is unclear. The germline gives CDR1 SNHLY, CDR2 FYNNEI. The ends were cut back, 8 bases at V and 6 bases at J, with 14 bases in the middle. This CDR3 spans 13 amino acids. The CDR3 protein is CASGFEETNIQYF. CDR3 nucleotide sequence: TGTGCCAGCGGATTCGAAGAGACAAACATTCAGTACTTC.

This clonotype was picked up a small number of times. CDR3 protein: CASSQEVWSLDTQYF. The DNA of the CDR3 is TGCGCCAGCAGCCAAGAGGTTTGGAGCTTAGATACGCAGTATTTT. V gene TRBV4-3 combines with J gene TRBJ2-3; D call uncertain. CDR1 LGHNA and CDR2 YSLEER come from the germline V gene. The CDR3 sequence is 15 residues long. The ends were cut back, 0 bases at V and 5 bases at J, with 12 bases in the middle.

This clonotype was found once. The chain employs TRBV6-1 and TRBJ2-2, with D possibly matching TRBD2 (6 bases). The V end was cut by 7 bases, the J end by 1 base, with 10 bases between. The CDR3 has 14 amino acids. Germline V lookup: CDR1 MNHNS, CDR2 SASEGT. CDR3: CASKMGGNTGELFF. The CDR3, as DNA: TGTGCCAGCAAGATGGGAGGGAACACCGGGGAGCTGTTTTTT.

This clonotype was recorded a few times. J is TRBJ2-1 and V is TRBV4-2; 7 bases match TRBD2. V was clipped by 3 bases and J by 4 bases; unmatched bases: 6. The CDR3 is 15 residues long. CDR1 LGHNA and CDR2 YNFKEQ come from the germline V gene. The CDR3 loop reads CASSQPGTTYNEQFF. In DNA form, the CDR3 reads TGTGCCAGCAGCCAGCCCGGGACTACGTACAATGAGCAGTTCTTC.

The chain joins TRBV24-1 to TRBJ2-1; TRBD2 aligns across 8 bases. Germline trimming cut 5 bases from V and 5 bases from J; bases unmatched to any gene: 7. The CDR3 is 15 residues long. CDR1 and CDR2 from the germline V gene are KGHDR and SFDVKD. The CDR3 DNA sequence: TGTGCCACCAGTGTGAGCGGGGGTTCCCACAATGAGCAGTTCTTC. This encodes CATSVSGGSHNEQFF.

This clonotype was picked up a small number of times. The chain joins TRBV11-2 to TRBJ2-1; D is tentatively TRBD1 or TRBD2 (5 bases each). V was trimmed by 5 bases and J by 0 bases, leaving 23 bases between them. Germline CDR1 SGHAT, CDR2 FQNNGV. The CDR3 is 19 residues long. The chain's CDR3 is CASSPIKVLRGRSYNEQFF. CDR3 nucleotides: TGTGCCAGCAGCCCAATAAAGGTTTTGAGGGGTCGCTCCTACAATGAGCAGTTCTTC.

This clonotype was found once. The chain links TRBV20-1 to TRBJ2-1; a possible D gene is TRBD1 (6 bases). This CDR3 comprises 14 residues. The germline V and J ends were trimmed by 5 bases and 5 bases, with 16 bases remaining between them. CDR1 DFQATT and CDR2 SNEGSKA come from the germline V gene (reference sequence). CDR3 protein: CSAPMWDTHNEQFF. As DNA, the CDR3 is TGCAGTGCTCCGATGTGGGACACCCACAATGAGCAGTTCTTC.

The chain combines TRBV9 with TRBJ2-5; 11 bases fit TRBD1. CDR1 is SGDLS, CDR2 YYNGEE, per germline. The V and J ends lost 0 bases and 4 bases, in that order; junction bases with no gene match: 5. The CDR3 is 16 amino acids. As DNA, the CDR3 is TGTGCCAGCAGCGTAGCCCCGGGACAGGGGGGAGAGACCCAGTACTTC. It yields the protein CASSVAPGQGGETQYF.

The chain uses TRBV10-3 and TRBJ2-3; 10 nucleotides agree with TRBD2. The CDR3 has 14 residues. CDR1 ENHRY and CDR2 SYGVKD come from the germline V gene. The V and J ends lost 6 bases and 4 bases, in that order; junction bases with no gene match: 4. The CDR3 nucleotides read TGTGCCATCAGGATAGCGGGAGGCTCAGATACGCAGTATTTT. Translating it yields CAIRIAGGSDTQYF.